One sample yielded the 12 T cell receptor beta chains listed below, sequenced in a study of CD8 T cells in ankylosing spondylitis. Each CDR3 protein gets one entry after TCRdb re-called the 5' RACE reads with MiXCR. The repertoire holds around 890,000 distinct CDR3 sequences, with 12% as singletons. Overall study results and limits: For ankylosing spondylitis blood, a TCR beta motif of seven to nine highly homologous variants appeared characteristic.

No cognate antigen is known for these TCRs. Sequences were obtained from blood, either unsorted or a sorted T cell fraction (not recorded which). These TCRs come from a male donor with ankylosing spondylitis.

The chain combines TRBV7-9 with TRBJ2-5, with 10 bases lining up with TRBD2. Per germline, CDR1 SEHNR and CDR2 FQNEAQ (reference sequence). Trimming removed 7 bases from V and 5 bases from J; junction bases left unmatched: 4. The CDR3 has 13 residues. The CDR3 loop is CASNLGLAETQYF. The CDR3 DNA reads TGTGCCAGCAACCTGGGACTAGCGGAGACCCAGTACTTC.

This CDR3 is CASSLAPGGNEKLFF. The CDR3 nucleotides are TGCGCCAGCAGCTTGGCCCCAGGGGGCAATGAAAAACTGTTTTTT. The V call is TRBV5-1, the J call TRBJ1-4; 8 nucleotides align to TRBD1. The V gene's germline CDR1 is SGHRS and CDR2 YFSETQ. The V segment lost 0 bases and the J segment 5 bases; nucleotides outside the gene matches: 3. The CDR3 is 15 amino acids.

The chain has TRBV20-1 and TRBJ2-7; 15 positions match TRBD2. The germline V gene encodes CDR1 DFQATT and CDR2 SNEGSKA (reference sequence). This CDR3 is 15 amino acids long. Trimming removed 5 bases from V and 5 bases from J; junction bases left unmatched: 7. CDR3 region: CSAGGLAGGLNEQYF. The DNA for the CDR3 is TGCAGTGCTGGGGGACTAGCGGGAGGTCTCAACGAGCAGTACTTC.

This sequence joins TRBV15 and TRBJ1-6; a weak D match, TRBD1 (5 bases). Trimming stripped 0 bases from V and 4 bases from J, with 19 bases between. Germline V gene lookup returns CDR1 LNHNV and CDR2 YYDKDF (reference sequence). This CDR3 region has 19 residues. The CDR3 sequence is CATSRDLGVRGDYNSPLHF. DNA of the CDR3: TGTGCCACCAGCAGAGACCTCGGGGTTAGGGGAGATTATAATTCACCCCTCCACTTT.

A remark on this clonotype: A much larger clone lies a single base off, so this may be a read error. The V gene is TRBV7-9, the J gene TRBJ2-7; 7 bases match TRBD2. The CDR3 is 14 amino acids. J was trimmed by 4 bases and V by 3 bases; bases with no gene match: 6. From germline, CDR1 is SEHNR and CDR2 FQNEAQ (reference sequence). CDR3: CASSLRRSGYEQYF. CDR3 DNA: TGTGCCAGCAGCTTGAGGCGTAGCGGGTACGAGCAGTACTTC. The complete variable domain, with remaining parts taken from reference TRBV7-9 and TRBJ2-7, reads DTGVSQNPRHKITKRGQNVTFRCDPISEHNRLYWYRQTLGQGPEFLTYFQNEAQLEKSRLLSDRFSAERPKGSFSTLEIQRTEQGDSAMYLCASSLRRSGYEQYFGPGTRLTVT.

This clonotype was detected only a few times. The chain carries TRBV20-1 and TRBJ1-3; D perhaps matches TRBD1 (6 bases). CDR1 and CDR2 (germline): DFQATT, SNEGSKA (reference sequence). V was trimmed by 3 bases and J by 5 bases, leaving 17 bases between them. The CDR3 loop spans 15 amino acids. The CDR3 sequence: CSASLRGTGRNTIYF. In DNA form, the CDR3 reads TGCAGTGCTAGTCTCAGGGGAACTGGAAGAAACACCATATATTTT.

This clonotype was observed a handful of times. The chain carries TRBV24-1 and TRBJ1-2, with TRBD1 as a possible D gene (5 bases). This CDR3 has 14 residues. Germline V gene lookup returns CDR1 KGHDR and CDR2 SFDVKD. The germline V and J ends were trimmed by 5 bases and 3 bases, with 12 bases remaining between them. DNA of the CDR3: TGTGCCACCAGTGGGCAGGACAACCACTATGGCTACACCTTC. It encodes CATSGQDNHYGYTF.

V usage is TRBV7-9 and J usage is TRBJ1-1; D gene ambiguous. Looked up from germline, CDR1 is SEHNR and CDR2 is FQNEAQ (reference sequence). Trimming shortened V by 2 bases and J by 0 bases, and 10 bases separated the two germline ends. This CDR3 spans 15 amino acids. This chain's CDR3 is CASSLRELMNTEAFF. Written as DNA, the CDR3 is TGTGCCAGCAGCTTAAGGGAACTCATGAACACTGAAGCTTTCTTT.

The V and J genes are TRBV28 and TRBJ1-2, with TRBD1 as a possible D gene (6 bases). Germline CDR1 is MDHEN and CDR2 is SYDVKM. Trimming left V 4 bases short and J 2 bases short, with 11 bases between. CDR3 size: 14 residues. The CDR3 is CASSSPGHNYGYTF. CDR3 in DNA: TGTGCCAGCAGTTCACCGGGACACAACTATGGCTACACCTTC.

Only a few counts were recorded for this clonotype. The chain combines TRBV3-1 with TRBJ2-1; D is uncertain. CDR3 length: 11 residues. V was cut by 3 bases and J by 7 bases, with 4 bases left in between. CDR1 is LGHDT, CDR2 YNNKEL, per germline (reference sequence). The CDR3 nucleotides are TGTGCCAGCAGCCAGAGAAATGAGCAGTTCTTC. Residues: CASSQRNEQFF.

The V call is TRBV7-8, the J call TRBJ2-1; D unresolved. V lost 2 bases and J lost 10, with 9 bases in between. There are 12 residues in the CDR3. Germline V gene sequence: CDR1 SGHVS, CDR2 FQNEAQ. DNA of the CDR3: TGTGCCAGCAGCTTAAACATCGGCGAGCAGTTCTTC. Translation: CASSLNIGEQFF.

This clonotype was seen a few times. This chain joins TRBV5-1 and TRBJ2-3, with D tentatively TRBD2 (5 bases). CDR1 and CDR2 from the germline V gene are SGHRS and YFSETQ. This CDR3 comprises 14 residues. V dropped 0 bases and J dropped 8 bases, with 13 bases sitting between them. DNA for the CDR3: TGCGCCAGCAGCTTGGGAAGAAATCGGGGTACGCAGTATTTT. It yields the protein CASSLGRNRGTQYF.